This T cell receptor (beta chain) was sequenced in a study of T cell changes during pregnancy in multiple sclerosis. With 4 bases clipped from V and 7 bases from J, the junction kept 7 bases outside the gene matches. The CDR3 sequence is 15 residues long. Per germline, CDR1 SGHNT and CDR2 YYREEE (reference sequence). Assay: immunoSEQ multiplex PCR; the TCRdb copy retains only in-frame clones and omits some. The sample records around 56,000 clones, 70% to 90% being singletons. The origin of this receptor is a female donor with multiple sclerosis, enrolled in a pregnancy study. Sequencing was performed on peripheral blood, taken after pregnancy. This chain joins TRBV5-4 and TRBJ2-5, with 13 bases identical to TRBD2. CDR3: CASSVTSGGAGTQYF. The DNA of the CDR3 is TGTGCCAGCAGCGTCACTAGCGGGGGGGCTGGGACCCAGTACTTC. Full variable domain (outside the CDR3, taken from reference TRBV5-4 and TRBJ2-5): ETGVTQSPTHLIKTRGQQVTLRCSSQSGHNTVSWYQQALGQGPQFIFQYYREEENGRGNFPPRFSGLQFPNYSSELNVNALELDDSALYLCASSVTSGGAGTQYFGPGTRLLVL.